These 27 T cell receptor beta chains share one sample of origin, sequenced in a study of radiotherapy plus CTLA-4 blockade in lung cancer. The protocol was immunoSEQ multiplex PCR, while the TCRdb copy is restricted to in-frame clones and leaves out a portion. The table includes about 29,000 clones, roughly four fifths detected once. The sequenced sample was peripheral blood, obtained from a patient treated with radiotherapy plus ipilimumab. These receptors came from a human donor with non-small cell lung cancer that progressed on radiotherapy plus ipilimumab.

The CDR3 DNA reads TGTGCCAGCAGCTCTTCCCCGGGACAGGGCGGAAACACCGGGGAGCTGTTTTTT. Protein sequence: CASSSSPGQGGNTGELFF. The V call is TRBV9, the J call TRBJ2-2, with 9 bases identical to TRBD1. The junction had 12 bases not matched to a gene; V was cut back by 4 bases and J by 2 bases. The germline gives CDR1 SGDLS, CDR2 YYNGEE. This CDR3 is built from 18 residues.

The chain recombines TRBV4-1 with TRBJ1-6, with D possibly TRBD1 on 5 matching bases. In germline, CDR1 is MGHRA, CDR2 YSYEKL. V lost 3 bases and J lost 6, with 12 bases in between. This CDR3 has 15 amino acids. CDR3: CASSQGTLGNSPLHF. Here the CDR3 DNA reads TGCGCCAGCAGCCAGGGGACTTTGGGTAATTCACCCCTCCACTTT.

The sample holds a few counts of this clone. The gene calls are TRBV10-1 and TRBJ1-1; 12 bases are shared with TRBD1. This CDR3 contains 15 residues. Germline CDR1 and CDR2: WNHNN and SYGVQD (reference sequence). The V segment lost 6 bases and the J segment 4 bases; nucleotides outside the gene matches: 6. CDR3 sequence reads: CASSWGQGAGTEAFF. The CDR3 nucleotides read TGCGCCAGCAGCTGGGGACAGGGGGCCGGCACTGAAGCTTTCTTT.

V and J are TRBV16 and TRBJ2-7; 12 bases are shared with TRBD2. Trimming cost V 3 bases and J 6 bases; bases outside gene matches: 0. Germline lookup yields CDR1 KGHSY and CDR2 FQNENV. The CDR3 totals 13 residues. The CDR3 coding sequence is TGTGCCAGCAGCCAGGGACTAGCGGGCGAGCAGTACTTC. Translation: CASSQGLAGEQYF.

This chain uses TRBV11-2 with TRBJ2-7, with 8 bases fitting TRBD2. This CDR3 is 17 amino acids long. The germline gives CDR1 SGHAT, CDR2 FQNNGV. Trimming removed 1 base from V and 3 bases from J; junction bases left unmatched: 11. This CDR3 is CASSLAGGLVPNYEQYF. As DNA, the CDR3 is TGTGCCAGCAGCTTAGCGGGGGGGCTTGTGCCGAACTACGAGCAGTACTTC.

The rearrangement joins TRBV7-8 to TRBJ1-1; D possibly corresponds to TRBD1 (5 bases). CDR1 is SGHVS and CDR2 is FQNEAQ in the germline V gene. This CDR3 contains 15 residues. V lost 1 base and J lost 3, with 12 bases in between. CDR3: CASSLVGALDTEAFF. In nucleotides, the CDR3 is TGTGCCAGCAGCTTAGTTGGGGCCTTGGACACTGAAGCTTTCTTT.

The chain couples TRBV28 to TRBJ1-5; D unresolved. The germline gives CDR1 MDHEN, CDR2 SYDVKM. The CDR3 consists of 18 residues. The V gene lost 8 bases and the J gene lost 3 bases, with 26 bases spanning the gap. CDR3 region: CASRSSTVGGRANQPQHF. CDR3 DNA: TGTGCCAGCCGTTCTTCTACAGTAGGTGGGAGGGCCAATCAGCCCCAGCATTTT.

The V gene is TRBV6-5, the J gene TRBJ1-6, with D unclear. The CDR3 covers 14 residues. Germline lookup yields CDR1 MNHEY and CDR2 SVGAGI. Trimming shortened V by 6 bases and J by 7 bases, and 13 bases separated the two germline ends. The CDR3: CASRPGGQNSPLHF. CDR3 nucleotides: TGTGCCAGCAGACCCGGAGGCCAAAATTCACCCCTCCACTTT.

The V and J genes are TRBV7-8 and TRBJ2-7; 9 nucleotides line up with TRBD2. This CDR3 region has 14 residues. In germline, CDR1 is SGHVS, CDR2 FQNEAQ. With 2 bases clipped from V and 7 bases from J, the junction kept 6 bases outside the gene matches. The CDR3 DNA reads TGTGCCAGCAGCTTAACTTGGCTAGCGGGAGAGCAGTACTTC. This gives the protein CASSLTWLAGEQYF.

This clone appeared once. The rearrangement joins TRBV18 to TRBJ2-3, with D unclear. Germline V gene sequence: CDR1 KGHSH, CDR2 LQKENI. V was clipped by 7 bases and J by 6 bases, with 11 bases between them. The CDR3 contains 12 residues. CDR3 residues: CASFTTADTQYF. As DNA, the CDR3 is TGTGCCAGCTTCACCACTGCTGATACGCAGTATTTT.

This rearrangement joins TRBV18 to TRBJ2-7; 7 bases are shared with TRBD1. V was pared by 3 bases and J by 3 bases, with 2 bases of the junction left unmatched. CDR1 KGHSH and CDR2 LQKENI come from the germline V gene. The CDR3 covers 13 residues. The CDR3 DNA is TGTGCCAGCTCACCGACAGGGAGCTACGAGCAGTACTTC. Amino acid sequence: CASSPTGSYEQYF.

This sequence joins TRBV6-1 and TRBJ2-5; perhaps TRBD1 as D (6 bases). Deletions cut 0 bases from V and 3 bases from J, with 11 bases between. This CDR3 spans 15 amino acids. Germline loops: CDR1 MNHNS, CDR2 SASEGT. The CDR3 loop reads CASSEAPAGEETQYF. In nucleotides, the CDR3 is TGTGCCAGCAGTGAAGCGCCGGCAGGGGAAGAGACCCAGTACTTC.

The V call is TRBV6-5, the J call TRBJ1-1; tentative D call: TRBD1 (6 bases). The V gene's germline CDR1 is MNHEY and CDR2 SVGAGI. V gave up 6 bases and J gave up 1 base, with 15 bases separating them. This CDR3 is built from 15 residues. This CDR3 is CASRSPVGQNTEAFF. Written as DNA, the CDR3 is TGTGCCAGCAGATCTCCCGTGGGACAGAACACTGAAGCTTTCTTT.

This chain connects TRBV20-1 to TRBJ1-1, with D tentatively TRBD1 (5 bases). The V and J ends lost 6 bases and 7 bases respectively, with 12 bases between them. The CDR3 is 11 residues long. CDR1 is DFQATT and CDR2 is SNEGSKA in the germline V gene (reference sequence). The CDR3, as DNA: TGCAGTGCCTTAGGTGACAGTGAAGCTTTCTTT. Translating gives CSALGDSEAFF.

This chain connects TRBV2 to TRBJ1-5, with TRBD1 matching 7 bases. V trimming: 8 bases; J trimming: 1 base; junction bases outside the gene matches: 2. The CDR3 is 13 amino acids. CDR1 is SNHLY, CDR2 FYNNEI, per germline. The CDR3 DNA is TGTGCCAGCGGGACAGTAAGCAATCAGCCCCAGCATTTT. This sequence encodes CASGTVSNQPQHF.

J is TRBJ2-5 and V is TRBV6-5, with a possible D match to TRBD2 (6 bases). The CDR3 extends over 13 amino acids. The germline V and J ends were trimmed by 8 bases and 1 base, with 11 bases remaining between them. Germline CDR1 and CDR2: MNHEY and SVGAGI. CDR3 loop: CASGGLPQETQYF. The CDR3 DNA follows: TGTGCCAGCGGAGGGCTACCCCAAGAGACCCAGTACTTC.

This clone was recorded only once. This sequence joins TRBV6-1 and TRBJ1-6, with D tentatively TRBD1 (6 bases). Per germline, CDR1 MNHNS and CDR2 SASEGT. The V gene lost 3 bases and the J gene lost 6 bases, with 15 bases spanning the gap. This CDR3 spans 16 amino acids. The CDR3 spells CASSEDLGTPNSPLHF. The CDR3 DNA follows: TGTGCCAGCAGTGAGGACCTTGGGACACCTAATTCACCCCTCCACTTT.

The V call is TRBV4-2, the J call TRBJ1-2, with 10 positions matching TRBD1. Germline CDR1 and CDR2: LGHNA and YNFKEQ. V trimming: 1 base; J trimming: 4 bases; junction bases outside the gene matches: 12. The CDR3 is 18 amino acids. This chain's CDR3 is CASSQAVTGGARAYGYTF. DNA of the CDR3: TGTGCCAGCAGCCAAGCGGTGACAGGGGGCGCAAGGGCCTATGGCTACACCTTC.

The V gene is TRBV11-1, the J gene TRBJ2-3; 9 bases align to TRBD2. From germline, CDR1 is SGHAT and CDR2 FQDESV (reference sequence). The CDR3 extends over 16 amino acids. Trimming removed 2 bases from V and 3 bases from J; junction bases left unmatched: 6. CDR3 sequence reads: CASSLQGGGVTDTQYF. CDR3 in DNA: TGTGCCAGCAGCTTACAGGGCGGGGGGGTTACAGATACGCAGTATTTT.

The J gene is TRBJ2-2, the V gene TRBV6-1; 9 bases line up with TRBD1. The germline CDR1 and CDR2 sequences are MNHNS and SASEGT. The V and J ends lost 6 bases and 3 bases, in that order; junction bases with no gene match: 5. This CDR3 contains 15 residues. This chain's CDR3 is CASSQDRGYTGELFF. In DNA form, the CDR3 reads TGTGCCAGCAGCCAGGACAGGGGTTACACCGGGGAGCTGTTTTTT.

This chain links TRBV7-9 with TRBJ2-3; 10 bases are shared with TRBD2. Trimming at V came to 5 bases and at J to 1 base, leaving 3 bases not matched to a gene. Germline V gene data show CDR1 as SEHNR and CDR2 as FQNEAQ (reference sequence). The CDR3 is made up of 15 amino acids. CDR3 in amino acids: CASSVLAGGTDTQYF. The CDR3 nucleotides read TGTGCCAGCAGCGTTCTAGCGGGGGGCACAGATACGCAGTATTTT.

This clone has only one observation. As DNA, the CDR3 is TGCGCCAGCAGCCAAGATTTAGGACTAGCGGGGGCCCGGTACCAAGAGACCCAGTACTTC. Translating gives CASSQDLGLAGARYQETQYF. The chain recombines TRBV4-3 with TRBJ2-5, with 13 positions matching TRBD2. V was pared by 0 bases and J by 0 bases, with 10 bases of the junction left unmatched. The CDR3 loop spans 20 amino acids. CDR1 and CDR2 from the germline V gene are LGHNA and YSLEER.

This clone was seen a few times. This chain uses TRBV5-5 with TRBJ2-2; 10 positions agree with TRBD2. The CDR3 runs to 15 residues. V lost 4 bases to trimming and J lost 5 bases; unmatched junction nucleotides: 5. Germline V gene sequence: CDR1 SGHKS, CDR2 YYEKEE (reference sequence). The CDR3 DNA sequence: TGTGCCAGCAGCCTCAGCGGGGGGGCTACCGGGGAGCTGTTTTTT. Protein product: CASSLSGGATGELFF.

V is TRBV7-9 and J is TRBJ2-1; no firm D call. Germline assignment: CDR1 SEHNR and CDR2 FQNEAQ (reference sequence). The V end lost 3 bases, the J end lost 3 bases, and 12 bases lay between the germline ends. The CDR3 extends over 15 amino acids. The CDR3 region has the DNA TGTGCCAGCAGCTTGACGGCTAGTATCTACAATGAGCAGTTCTTC. It translates to CASSLTASIYNEQFF.

The rearrangement uses TRBV2 and TRBJ2-5; D gene uncertain. CDR1 is SNHLY and CDR2 is FYNNEI in the germline V gene. The CDR3 runs to 14 residues. V was shortened by 3 bases and J by 1 base, with 9 bases between the two germline ends. The CDR3 DNA follows: TGTGCCAGCAGTGAGTCCTTGAGCCAAGAGACCCAGTACTTC. Its protein product is CASSESLSQETQYF.

This clone was detected only a few times. The rearrangement uses TRBV5-1 and TRBJ1-2; D may be TRBD1 (6 bases). This CDR3 has 15 residues. CDR1 is SGHRS, CDR2 YFSETQ, per germline. V was trimmed by 0 bases and J by 2 bases, leaving 11 bases between them. The CDR3 spells CASSLVLGANYGYTF. In DNA form, the CDR3 reads TGCGCCAGCAGCTTGGTCCTGGGGGCGAACTATGGCTACACCTTC.

This rearrangement joins TRBV6-6 to TRBJ2-1, with D tentatively TRBD1 (6 bases). The CDR3 length is 14 residues. Germline CDR1 reads MNHNY; CDR2 reads SVGAGI (reference sequence). The ends were cut back, 6 bases at V and 3 bases at J, with 12 bases in the middle. CDR3: CASRGRGVYNEQFF. The CDR3 DNA sequence: TGTGCCAGCAGAGGCAGGGGAGTCTACAATGAGCAGTTCTTC.